The entry that follows covers one T cell receptor (beta chain) sequence. Its antigen is currently unknown. There were at least 6 micrograms of total RNA extracted from every sample. This CDR3 is 14 amino acids long. J gave up 0 bases and V 5 bases, and 4 bases lay outside the gene matches. CDR1 and CDR2 from the germline V gene are SGHRS and YFSETQ. This entry comes from a study of blood T cells in healthy people across ages. Whole-study results and caveats: When set beside aged donors, long-lived donors presented more naive CD4+ cells and higher diversity.

The use of a sample-barcoded 5' primer and a J-beta primer mix characterized a second PCR of 7 to 11 cycles. TCRdb used MiXCR to reprocess the 5' RACE reads, holding one entry per CDR3 protein. The profile covers almost 1 million distinct CDR3 sequences, with 51% appearing a single time and 20% to 25% taken by the ten largest. Sequences were obtained from blood. The TCR sequence derives from a woman in her sixties in good health. The gene calls are TRBV5-1 and TRBJ1-1, with 7 positions matching TRBD1. The CDR3 sequence is CASSRDSMNTEAFF. The CDR3 nucleotides are TGCGCCAGCAGTCGGGACAGCATGAACACTGAAGCTTTCTTT. Full variable domain (rest looked up from reference TRBV5-1 and TRBJ1-1): KAGVTQTPRYLIKTRGQQVTLSCSPISGHRSVSWYQQTPGQGLQFLFEYFSETQRNKGNFPGRFSGRQFSNSRSEMNVSTLELGDSALYLCASSRDSMNTEAFFGQGTRLTVV.